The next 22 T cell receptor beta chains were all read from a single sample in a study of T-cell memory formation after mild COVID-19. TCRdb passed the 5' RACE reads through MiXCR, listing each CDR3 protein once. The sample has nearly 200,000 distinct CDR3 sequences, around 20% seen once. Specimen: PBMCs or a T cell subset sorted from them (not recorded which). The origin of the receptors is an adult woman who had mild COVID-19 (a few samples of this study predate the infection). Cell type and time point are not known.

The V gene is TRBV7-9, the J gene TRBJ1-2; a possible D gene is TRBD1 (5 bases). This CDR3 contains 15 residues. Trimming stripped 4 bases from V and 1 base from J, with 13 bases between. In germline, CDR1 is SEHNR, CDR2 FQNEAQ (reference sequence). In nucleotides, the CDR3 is TGTGCCAGCAGCTACGGCGGTCAGGGTAACTATGGCTACACCTTC. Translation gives CASSYGGQGNYGYTF.

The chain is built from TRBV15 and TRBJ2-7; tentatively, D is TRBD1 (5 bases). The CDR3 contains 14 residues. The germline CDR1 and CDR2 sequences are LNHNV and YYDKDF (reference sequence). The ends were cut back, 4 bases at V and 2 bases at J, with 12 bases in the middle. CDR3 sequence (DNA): TGTGCCACCAGCACTGAGGTGGGGCCCTACGAGCAGTACTTC. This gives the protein CATSTEVGPYEQYF.

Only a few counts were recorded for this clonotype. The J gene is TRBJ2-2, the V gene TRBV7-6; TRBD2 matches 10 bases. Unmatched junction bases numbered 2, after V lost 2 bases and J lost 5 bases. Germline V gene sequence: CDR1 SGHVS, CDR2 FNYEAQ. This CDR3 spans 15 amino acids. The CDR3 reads CASSLLAGVTGELFF. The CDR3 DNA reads TGTGCCAGCAGCTTACTAGCGGGGGTGACCGGGGAGCTGTTTTTT.

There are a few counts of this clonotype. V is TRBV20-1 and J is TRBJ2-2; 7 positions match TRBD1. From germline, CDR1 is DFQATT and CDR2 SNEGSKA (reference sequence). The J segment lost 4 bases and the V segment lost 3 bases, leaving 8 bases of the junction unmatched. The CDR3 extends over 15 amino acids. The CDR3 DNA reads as TGCAGTGCTAGTAGAGGGGGCTGGGGCACCGGGGAGCTGTTTTTT. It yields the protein CSASRGGWGTGELFF.

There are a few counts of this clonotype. CDR3 DNA: TGTGCCACCGGGTTGATGGGTGGGGGGGGCAATGAGCAGTTCTTC. Its protein is CATGLMGGGGNEQFF. V usage is TRBV12-3 or TRBV12-4 and J usage is TRBJ2-1; 7 bases are shared with TRBD2. V dropped 10 bases and J dropped 6; count of bases not matched to a gene: 15. CDR3 length: 15 residues.

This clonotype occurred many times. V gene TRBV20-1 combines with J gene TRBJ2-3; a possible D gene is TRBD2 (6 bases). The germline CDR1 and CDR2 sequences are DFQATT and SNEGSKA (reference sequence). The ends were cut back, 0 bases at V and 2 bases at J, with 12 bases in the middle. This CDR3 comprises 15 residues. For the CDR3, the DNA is TGCAGTGCTAGAGATGGGGGGACGGCCACAGATACGCAGTATTTT. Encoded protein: CSARDGGTATDTQYF.

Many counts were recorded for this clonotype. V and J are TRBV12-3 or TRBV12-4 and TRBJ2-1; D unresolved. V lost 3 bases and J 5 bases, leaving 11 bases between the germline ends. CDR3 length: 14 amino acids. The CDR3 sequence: CASSFLRRDNEQFF. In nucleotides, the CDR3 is TGTGCCAGCAGTTTCTTACGACGGGACAATGAGCAGTTCTTC.

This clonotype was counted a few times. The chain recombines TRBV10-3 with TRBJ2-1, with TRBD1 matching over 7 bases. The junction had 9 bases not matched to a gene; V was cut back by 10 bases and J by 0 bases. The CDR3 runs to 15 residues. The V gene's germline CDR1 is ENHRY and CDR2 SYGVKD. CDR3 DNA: TGTGCCACCGGGGACAGTTTGAGCTCCTACAATGAGCAGTTCTTC. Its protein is CATGDSLSSYNEQFF.

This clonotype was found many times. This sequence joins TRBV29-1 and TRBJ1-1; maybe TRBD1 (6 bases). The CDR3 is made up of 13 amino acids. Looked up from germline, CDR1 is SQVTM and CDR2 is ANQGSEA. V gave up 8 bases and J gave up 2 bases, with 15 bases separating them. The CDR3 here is CSMSGQLNTEAFF. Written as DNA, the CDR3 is TGCAGCATGTCCGGACAGCTAAACACTGAAGCTTTCTTT.

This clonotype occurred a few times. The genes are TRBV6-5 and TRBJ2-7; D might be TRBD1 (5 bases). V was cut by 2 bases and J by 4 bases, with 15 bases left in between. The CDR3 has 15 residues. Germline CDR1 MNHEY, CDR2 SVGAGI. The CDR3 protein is CASSYVRAAQYEQYF. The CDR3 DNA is TGTGCCAGCAGTTACGTCAGGGCCGCGCAATACGAGCAGTACTTC.

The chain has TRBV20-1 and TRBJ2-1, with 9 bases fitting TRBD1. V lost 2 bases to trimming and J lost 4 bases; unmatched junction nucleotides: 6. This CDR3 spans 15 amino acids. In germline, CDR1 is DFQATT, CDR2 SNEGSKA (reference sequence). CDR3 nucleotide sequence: TGCAGTGCTAGAAGAGGAGACAGGGGGTACAATGAGCAGTTCTTC. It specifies CSARRGDRGYNEQFF.

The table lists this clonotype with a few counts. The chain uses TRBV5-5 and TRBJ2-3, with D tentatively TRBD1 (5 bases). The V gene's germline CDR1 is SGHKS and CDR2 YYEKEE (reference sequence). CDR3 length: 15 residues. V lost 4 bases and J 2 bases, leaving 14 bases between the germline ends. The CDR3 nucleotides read TGTGCCAGCAGCCGTGGGGCGGTCCACACAGATACGCAGTATTTT. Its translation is CASSRGAVHTDTQYF.

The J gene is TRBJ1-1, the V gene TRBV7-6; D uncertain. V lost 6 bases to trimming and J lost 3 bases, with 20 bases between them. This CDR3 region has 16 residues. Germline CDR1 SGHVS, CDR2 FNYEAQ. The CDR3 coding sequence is TGTGCCAGCAGACCTACCCTGTCATCGAGATACACTGAAGCTTTCTTT. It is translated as CASRPTLSSRYTEAFF.

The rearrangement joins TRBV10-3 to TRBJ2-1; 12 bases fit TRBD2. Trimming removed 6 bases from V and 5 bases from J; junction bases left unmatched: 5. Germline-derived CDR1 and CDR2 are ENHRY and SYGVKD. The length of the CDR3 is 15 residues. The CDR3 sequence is CAIRELAGGDNEQFF. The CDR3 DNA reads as TGTGCCATCAGGGAACTAGCGGGGGGCGACAATGAGCAGTTCTTC.

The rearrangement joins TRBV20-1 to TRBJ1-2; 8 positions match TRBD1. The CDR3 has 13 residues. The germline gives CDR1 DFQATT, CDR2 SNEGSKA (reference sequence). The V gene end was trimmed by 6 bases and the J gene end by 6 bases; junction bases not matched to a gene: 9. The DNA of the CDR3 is TGCAGTGCACAGAGCCAGGGGGCCGATGGCTACACCTTC. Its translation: CSAQSQGADGYTF.

CDR3 in DNA: TGCGCCAGCAGCGTACAGGGGGACAACTATGGCTACACCTTC. Translated, it gives CASSVQGDNYGYTF. The rearrangement links TRBV5-1 to TRBJ1-2, with 8 nucleotides matching TRBD1. In germline, CDR1 is SGHRS, CDR2 YFSETQ. The CDR3 length is 14 residues. With 4 bases clipped from V and 2 bases from J, the junction kept 4 bases outside the gene matches.

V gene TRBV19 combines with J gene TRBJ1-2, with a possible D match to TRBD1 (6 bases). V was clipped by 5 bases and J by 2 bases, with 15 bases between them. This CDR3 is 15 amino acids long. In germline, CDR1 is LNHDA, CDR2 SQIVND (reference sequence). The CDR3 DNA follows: TGTGCCAGTAGTGACCCAGGGGCCTCGAACTATGGCTACACCTTC. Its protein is CASSDPGASNYGYTF.

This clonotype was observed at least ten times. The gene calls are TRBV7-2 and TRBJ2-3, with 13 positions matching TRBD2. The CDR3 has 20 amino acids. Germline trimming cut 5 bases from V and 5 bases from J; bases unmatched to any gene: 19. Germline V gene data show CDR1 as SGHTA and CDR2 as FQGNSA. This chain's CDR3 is CASSLPPTSGRAGVEDTQYF. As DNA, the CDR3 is TGTGCCAGCAGCCTCCCCCCCACTAGCGGGAGGGCCGGGGTTGAAGATACGCAGTATTTT.

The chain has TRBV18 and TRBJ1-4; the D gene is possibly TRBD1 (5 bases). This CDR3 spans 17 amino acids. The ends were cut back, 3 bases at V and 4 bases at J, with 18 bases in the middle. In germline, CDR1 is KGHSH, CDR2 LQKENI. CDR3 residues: CASSPTRSRVVNEKLFF. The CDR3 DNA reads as TGTGCCAGCTCACCGACAAGGTCCAGGGTGGTTAATGAAAAACTGTTTTTT.

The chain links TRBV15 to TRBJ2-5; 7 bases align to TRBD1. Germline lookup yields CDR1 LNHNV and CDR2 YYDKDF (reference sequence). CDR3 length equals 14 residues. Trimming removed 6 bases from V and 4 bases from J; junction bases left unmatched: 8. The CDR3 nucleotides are TGTGCCACCAGTTTGACAGGGCTGCGAGAGACCCAGTACTTC. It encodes CATSLTGLRETQYF.

As DNA, the CDR3 is TGTGCCAGCAGCTCAGGGGTAATGAACACTGAAGCTTTCTTT. Its translation: CASSSGVMNTEAFF. The rearrangement links TRBV7-3 to TRBJ1-1, with D tentatively TRBD1 (6 bases). Germline lookup yields CDR1 SGHTA and CDR2 FQGTGA. The CDR3 contains 14 residues. Between the trimmed V and J ends, which lost 4 bases and 0 bases, there was a span of 9 bases. The whole variable domain, filled in from reference TRBV7-3 and TRBJ1-1, reads GAGVSQTPSNKVTEKGKYVELRCDPISGHTALYWYRQSLGQGPEFLIYFQGTGAADDSGLPNDRFFAVRPEGSVSTLKIQRTERGDSAVYLCASSSGVMNTEAFFGQGTRLTVV.

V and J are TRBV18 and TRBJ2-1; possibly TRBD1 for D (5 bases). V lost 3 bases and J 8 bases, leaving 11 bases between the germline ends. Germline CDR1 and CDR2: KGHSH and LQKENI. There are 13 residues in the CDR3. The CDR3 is CASSPGWGDEQFF. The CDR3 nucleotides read TGTGCCAGCTCACCCGGGTGGGGCGATGAGCAGTTCTTC.